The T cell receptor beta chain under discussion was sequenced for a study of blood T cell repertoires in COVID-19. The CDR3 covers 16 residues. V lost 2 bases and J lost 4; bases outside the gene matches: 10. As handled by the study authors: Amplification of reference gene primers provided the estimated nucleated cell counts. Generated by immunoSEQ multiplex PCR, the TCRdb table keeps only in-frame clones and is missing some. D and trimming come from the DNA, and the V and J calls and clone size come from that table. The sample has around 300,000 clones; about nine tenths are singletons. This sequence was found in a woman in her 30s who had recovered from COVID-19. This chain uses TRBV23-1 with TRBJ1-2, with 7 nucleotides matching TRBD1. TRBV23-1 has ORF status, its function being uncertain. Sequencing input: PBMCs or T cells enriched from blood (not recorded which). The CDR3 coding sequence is TGCGCCAGCAGTCAACCTCCGGGACAGACCCTCTATGGCTACACCTTC. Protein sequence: CASSQPPGQTLYGYTF.